This T cell receptor (beta chain) comes out of a study of cytotoxic CD8 clonotypes in ibrutinib-treated CLL (dated by TCRdb to the early 2020s). Regarding the complete study: In this cohort, approximately 15 patients were treatment-naive and more than 9 were relapsed/refractory, while roughly 17 had unmutated IGHV. Cryopreserved peripheral blood mononuclear cells were collected before treatment, at response, and at either disease progression or sustained remission. Responses were partial in 25 or so patients and complete in 2; after median around 72 months follow-up, roughly 14 stayed in remission and about twelve progressed. Longitudinal samples were available for about 30% of the roughly 86 trial participants. Response samples were taken after a median of 12 months on treatment, ranging from about 6 to 40 months. On average, each sample had roughly 250,000 productive templates and more than 75,000 productive rearrangements.

As regards this clone: There is no known antigen for this receptor. The record has no base qualities; no much larger clone is one base away.

Each clonotype received, on average, around 9.6x coverage in deep resolution sequencing performed on a MiSeq, where the target depth lay between 1 in 1 million and 1 in 200,000 T cells. The immunoSEQ hsTCRB Kit was used to generate TCR beta libraries. As for the authors' bioinformatics: The data were analyzed with ImmunoSEQ Analyzer and ImmunoSEQ Data Assistant, and V, D and J gene assignments followed IMGT definitions. Clonality, which ranges from 0 to 1, was calculated by subtracting the normalized Shannon entropy of productive rearrangement frequencies from one. Only overrepresented clonotypes making up at least 0.05% of the repertoire of each patient were included in the public clonotype analysis. Fewer than 15 repertoires from age-matched healthy donors, obtained from immuneACCESS, served as clonality controls. TCRdb carries this immuneACCESS record with in-frame sequences only. Its versions omit some clonotypes, under half of them owing to an unresolved V gene in the studies checked, with the rest unexplained. V, J and clone size derive from that table, while D and trimming were established from the DNA sequence. A total of tens of thousands of clones appear in this sample, roughly 86% of them only once. In total, the top ten clones hold under 6% of the sample.

For TCR beta library preparation, about 2 micrograms of genomic DNA were extracted from the cryopreserved PBMCs. High-throughput TCR beta sequencing was performed on longitudinal blood samples from CLL patients receiving ibrutinib monotherapy. The patients took part in an open-label, single-center phase 2 trial of ibrutinib monotherapy. The germline V and J ends show losses of 6 bases and 5 bases respectively, and no gene match explains 4 bases of the junction. The CDR1 and CDR2 encoded by the germline V gene are SNHLY and FYNNEI. The CDR3, from cysteine to phenylalanine, totals 13 residues. The DNA shown is the 39-base CDR3, in frame from base 1. Overall study outcomes, separate from this receptor: Public clonotypes were rare and either contracted or stayed stable during treatment, and the rise in clonality at ibrutinib response reflected the expansion of private clonotypes. Sampling times were not matched between sustained-remission and progressing patients, and lymph node repertoires were not studied. At baseline, clonality was higher than in age-matched healthy donors and showed a strong correlation with circulating CD8+ T-cell counts. Clonality rose at ibrutinib response, remained stable during sustained remission, and dropped back toward baseline at progression.

This TCR derives from a human donor with chronic lymphocytic leukemia. The sequence is built from TRBV2 and TRBJ1-5; 7 of the junction bases match TRBD1. This sample comprised PBMCs, obtained before ibrutinib treatment. This receptor carries the CDR3 CASRDDRDQPQHF. In nucleotide form, the sequence is TGTGCCAGCAGAGACGACAGGGATCAGCCCCAGCATTTT. Reference TRBV2 and TRBJ1-5 genes cover what lies past the CDR3, so the full variable domain is EPEVTQTPSHQVTQMGQEVILRCVPISNHLYFYWYRQILGQKVEFLVSFYNNEISEKSEIFDDQFSVERPDGSNFTLKIRSTKLEDSAMYFCASRDDRDQPQHFGDGTRLSIL.